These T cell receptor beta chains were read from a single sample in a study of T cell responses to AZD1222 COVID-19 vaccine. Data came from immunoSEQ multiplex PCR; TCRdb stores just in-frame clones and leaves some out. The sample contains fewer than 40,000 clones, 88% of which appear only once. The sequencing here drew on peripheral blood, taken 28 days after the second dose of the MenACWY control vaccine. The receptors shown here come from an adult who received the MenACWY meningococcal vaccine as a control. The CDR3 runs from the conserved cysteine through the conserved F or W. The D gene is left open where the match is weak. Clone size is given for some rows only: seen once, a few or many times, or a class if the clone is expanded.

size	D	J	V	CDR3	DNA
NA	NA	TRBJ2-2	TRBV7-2	CASSLGSGPGELFF	TGTGCCAGCAGCTTAGGGAGCGGGCCCGGGGAGCTGTTTTTT
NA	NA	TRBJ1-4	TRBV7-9	CASSLGPGEEKLFF	TGTGCCAGCAGCCTCGGGCCAGGGGAGGAAAAACTGTTTTTT
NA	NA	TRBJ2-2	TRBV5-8	CASSRAPNTGELFF	TGTGCCAGCAGCCGGGCACCGAACACCGGGGAGCTGTTTTTT
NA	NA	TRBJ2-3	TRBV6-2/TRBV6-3	CASSYRRYTDTQYF	TGTGCCAGCAGTTACAGGCGATACACAGATACGCAGTATTTT
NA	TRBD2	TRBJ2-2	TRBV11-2	CASSLGASSGRLGGELFF	TGTGCCAGCAGCTTAGGGGCCTCTAGCGGGAGACTCGGCGGGGAGCTGTTTTTT
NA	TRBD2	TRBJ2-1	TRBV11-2	CASSLGGSPNEEQFF	TGTGCCAGCAGCTTAGGCGGGAGTCCCAATGAAGAGCAGTTCTTC
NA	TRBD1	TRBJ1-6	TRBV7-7	CASSLGDRLRFYNSPLHF	TGTGCTAGCAGCTTGGGGGACAGATTACGATTTTATAATTCACCCCTCCACTTT
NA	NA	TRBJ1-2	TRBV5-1	CASSLGDLSYGYTF	TGCGCCAGCAGCTTGGGGGATCTATCCTATGGCTACACCTTC
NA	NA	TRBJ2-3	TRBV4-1	CASSDLTGTFTDTQYF	TGCGCCAGCAGCGACTTGACGGGGACTTTCACAGATACGCAGTATTTT
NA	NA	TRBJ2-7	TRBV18	CASSQTYEQYF	TGTGCCAGCTCGCAAACCTACGAGCAGTACTTC
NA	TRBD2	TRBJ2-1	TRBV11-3	CASSTTSGPYNEQFF	TGTGCCAGCAGCACGACTAGCGGGCCCTACAATGAGCAGTTCTTC
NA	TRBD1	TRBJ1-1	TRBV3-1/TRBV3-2	CASSHSHRGFEAFF	TGTGCCAGCAGCCACTCGCACAGGGGATTTGAAGCTTTCTTT
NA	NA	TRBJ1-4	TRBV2	CASSGGEVEKLFF	TGTGCCAGCAGTGGGGGCGAGGTTGAAAAACTGTTTTTT
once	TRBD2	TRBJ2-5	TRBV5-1	CASSRSGSQETQYF	TGCGCCAGCAGTAGAAGCGGGAGTCAAGAGACCCAGTACTTC
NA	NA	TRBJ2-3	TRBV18	CASSPSPALSTDTQYF	TGTGCCAGCTCACCTAGCCCGGCCCTTAGCACAGATACGCAGTATTTT
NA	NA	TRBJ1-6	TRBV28	CASSTFPGPSPLHF	TGTGCCAGCAGCACCTTTCCAGGGCCCTCACCCCTCCACTTT
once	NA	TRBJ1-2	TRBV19	CASSMGRGWVRGSGYTF	TGTGCCAGTAGTATGGGCAGGGGATGGGTAAGGGGTTCTGGCTACACCTTC
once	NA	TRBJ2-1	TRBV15	CATCRGYNEQFF	TGTGCCACCTGCCGGGGGTACAATGAGCAGTTCTTC
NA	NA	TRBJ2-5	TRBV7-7	CASSPLVGETQYF	TGTGCCAGCAGCCCACTGGTCGGGGAGACCCAGTACTTC
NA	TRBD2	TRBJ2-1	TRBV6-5	CASNRLAGGYNEQFF	TGTGCCAGCAACCGACTAGCGGGAGGGTACAATGAGCAGTTCTTC
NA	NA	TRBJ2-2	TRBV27	CASSFKGSPGELFF	TGTGCCAGCAGTTTTAAGGGTAGTCCCGGGGAGCTGTTTTTT
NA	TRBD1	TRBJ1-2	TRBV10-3	CAIRGQDVDVYGYTF	TGTGCCATCAGGGGACAGGATGTAGACGTCTATGGCTACACCTTC
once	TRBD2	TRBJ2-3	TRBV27	CASSLIAGGSPDTQYF	TGTGCCAGCAGTTTAATAGCGGGAGGGTCCCCAGATACGCAGTATTTT
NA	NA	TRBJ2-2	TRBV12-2	CASRLVWGTNTGELFF	TGTGCAAGTCGCTTAGTCTGGGGAACGAACACCGGGGAGCTGTTTTTT
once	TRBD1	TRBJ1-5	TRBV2	CASRGTGLGPQHF	TGTGCCAGCAGAGGGACAGGCCTCGGGCCCCAGCATTTT
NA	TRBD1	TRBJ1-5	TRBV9	CASSIQGNGQPQHF	TGTGCCAGCAGCATACAGGGGAATGGTCAGCCCCAGCATTTT
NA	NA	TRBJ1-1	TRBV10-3	CATRAASDTEAFF	TGTGCCACCAGGGCCGCGTCCGACACTGAAGCTTTCTTT
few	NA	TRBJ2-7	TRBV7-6	CASSLGFDYEQYF	TGTGCCAGCAGCTTAGGGTTTGACTACGAGCAGTACTTC
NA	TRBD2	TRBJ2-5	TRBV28	CASSLGGVETQYF	TGTGCCAGCAGTTTGGGGGGGGTGGAGACCCAGTACTTC
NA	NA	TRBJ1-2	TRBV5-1	CASSRDGGLYGYTF	TGCGCCAGCAGCCGGGACGGGGGCCTCTATGGCTACACCTTC
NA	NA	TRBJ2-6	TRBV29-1	CSVGTDTISGANVLTF	TGCAGCGTTGGCACGGATACCATCTCTGGGGCCAACGTCCTGACTTTC
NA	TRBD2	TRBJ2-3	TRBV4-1	CASSRQTSDSTDTQYF	TGCGCCAGCAGCAGACAGACTAGCGATAGCACAGATACGCAGTATTTT
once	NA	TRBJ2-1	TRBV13	CASSFQGRNEQFF	TGTGCCAGCAGCTTCCAGGGACGCAATGAGCAGTTCTTC
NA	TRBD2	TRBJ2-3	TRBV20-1	CSASWTSGSITQYF	TGCAGTGCTAGTTGGACTAGCGGGAGCATTACGCAGTATTTT
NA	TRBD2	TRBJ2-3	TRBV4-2	CASSQTLAGVTADTQYF	TGTGCCAGCAGCCAAACCCTAGCGGGAGTAACGGCAGATACGCAGTATTTT
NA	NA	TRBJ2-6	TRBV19	CASSRKVTGANVLTF	TGTGCCAGTAGTCGAAAGGTAACTGGGGCCAACGTCCTGACTTTC
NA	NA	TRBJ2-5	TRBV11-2	CASSPRALGETQYF	TGTGCCAGCAGCCCCAGGGCCCTGGGGGAGACCCAGTACTTC
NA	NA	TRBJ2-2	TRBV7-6	CASSLIASNTGELFF	TGTGCCAGCAGCTTAATAGCGAGTAACACCGGGGAGCTGTTTTTT
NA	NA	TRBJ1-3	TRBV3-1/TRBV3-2	CASSQVASGGNTIYF	TGTGCCAGCAGCCAAGTGGCCAGTGGTGGAAACACCATATATTTT
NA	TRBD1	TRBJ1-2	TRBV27	CASRIYRGSGGYTF	TGTGCCAGCAGAATCTACAGGGGATCGGGTGGCTACACCTTC
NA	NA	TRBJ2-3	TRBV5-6	CASSLSDTQYF	TGTGCCAGCAGCTTAAGTGATACGCAGTATTTT
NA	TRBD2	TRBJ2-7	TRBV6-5	CASSYLAGAGEQYF	TGTGCCAGCAGTTATCTAGCGGGAGCTGGCGAGCAGTACTTC
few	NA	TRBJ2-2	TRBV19	CASSRRGHTGELFF	TGTGCCAGTAGTAGGAGGGGGCATACCGGGGAGCTGTTTTTT
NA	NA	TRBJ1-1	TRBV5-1	CASSLGALNTEAFF	TGCGCCAGCAGCTTGGGGGCCTTGAACACTGAAGCTTTCTTT
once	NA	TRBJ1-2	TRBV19	CASSIAGGDRYGYTF	TGTGCCAGTAGTATTGCGGGCGGGGATCGGTATGGCTACACCTTC
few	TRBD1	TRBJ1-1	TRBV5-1	CASSSDRGFTEAFF	TGCGCCAGCAGTTCGGACAGGGGATTCACTGAAGCTTTCTTT
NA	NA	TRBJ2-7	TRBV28	CASSYLGYEQYF	TGTGCCAGCAGCTACCTCGGCTACGAGCAGTACTTC
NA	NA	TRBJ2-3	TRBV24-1	CATSDLQRTQYF	TGTGCCACCAGTGATTTACAGAGAACGCAGTATTTT
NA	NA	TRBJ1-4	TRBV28	CASSPLWGTNEKLFF	TGTGCCAGCAGTCCTCTCTGGGGGACTAATGAAAAACTGTTTTTT
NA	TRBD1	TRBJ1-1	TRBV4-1	CASSQVLDRGQGAFF	TGCGCCAGCAGCCAAGTATTAGACAGGGGGCAAGGAGCTTTCTTT
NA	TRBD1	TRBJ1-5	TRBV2	CASRPTRTGGLNNQPQHF	TGTGCCAGCAGACCCACGAGGACAGGGGGACTTAATAATCAGCCCCAGCATTTT
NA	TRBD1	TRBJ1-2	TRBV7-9	CASSPGAGGPYGYTF	TGTGCCAGCAGCCCTGGGGCAGGGGGGCCCTATGGCTACACCTTC
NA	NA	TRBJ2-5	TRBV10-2	CASSDPETQYF	TGCGCCAGCAGTGACCCAGAGACCCAGTACTTC
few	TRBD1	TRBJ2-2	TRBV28	CASSLGTANTGELFF	TGTGCCAGCAGTTTAGGGACAGCCAACACCGGGGAGCTGTTTTTT
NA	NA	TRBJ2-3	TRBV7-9	CASSRTVPPQYF	TGTGCCAGCAGCCGAACCGTCCCCCCGCAGTATTTT
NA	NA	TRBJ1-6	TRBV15	CATSAGLVSPLHF	TGTGCCACCAGCGCCGGGTTAGTTTCACCCCTCCACTTT
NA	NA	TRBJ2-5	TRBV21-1	CASRARGGETQYF	TGTGCCAGCAGGGCTAGGGGAGGAGAGACCCAGTACTTC
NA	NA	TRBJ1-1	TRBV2	CASSEWENTEAFF	TGTGCCAGCAGTGAATGGGAGAACACTGAAGCTTTCTTT
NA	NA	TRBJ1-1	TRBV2	CASSPIGVTEAFF	TGTGCCAGCAGTCCCATTGGTGTGACTGAAGCTTTCTTT